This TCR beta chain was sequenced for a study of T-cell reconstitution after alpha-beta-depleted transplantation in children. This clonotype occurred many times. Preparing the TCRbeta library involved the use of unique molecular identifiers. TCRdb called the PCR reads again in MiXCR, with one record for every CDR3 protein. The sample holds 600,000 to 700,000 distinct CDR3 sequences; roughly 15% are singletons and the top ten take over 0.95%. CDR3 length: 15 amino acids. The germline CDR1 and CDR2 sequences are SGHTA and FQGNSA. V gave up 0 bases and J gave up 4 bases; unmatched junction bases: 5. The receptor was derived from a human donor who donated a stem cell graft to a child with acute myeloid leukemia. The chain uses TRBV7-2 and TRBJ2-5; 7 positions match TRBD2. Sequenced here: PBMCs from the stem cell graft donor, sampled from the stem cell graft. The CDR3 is CASSLAGGWRETQYF. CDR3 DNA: TGTGCCAGCAGCTTAGCGGGGGGGTGGAGAGAGACCCAGTACTTC.